This is a list of T cell receptor beta chains from one sample in a study of CD8 T cells in ankylosing spondylitis. One entry per CDR3 protein results from TCRdb running MiXCR on the 5' RACE reads. The sample lists about 540,000 distinct CDR3 sequences, 12% occurring once. What was sequenced was blood, either unsorted or a sorted T cell fraction (not recorded which). The receptors were sampled from a male donor with ankylosing spondylitis. Both conserved end residues are part of each CDR3. D genes are given only for firm matches. Only some rows state a clone size, as once, few, many or a class for expanded clones.

D gene	V gene	clone size	J gene	CDR3 DNA	CDR3 protein
NA	TRBV21-1	NA	TRBJ2-5	TGTGCCAGCAGCAAAGGTGGGAGAGAGACCCAGTACTTC	CASSKGGRETQYF
NA	TRBV4-1	many	TRBJ2-2	TGCGCCAGCAGCCAATTTACCGGGGAGCTGTTTTTT	CASSQFTGELFF
TRBD2	TRBV7-2	NA	TRBJ2-7	TGTGCCAGCAGCTTGCGGCTAGCGGGAGGTGCCGAGCAGTACTTC	CASSLRLAGGAEQYF
TRBD1	TRBV7-9	few	TRBJ1-2	TGTGCCAGCAGCTTAGTGGGACAGTCTCTTGGCTACACCTTC	CASSLVGQSLGYTF
NA	TRBV7-9	NA	TRBJ2-5	TGTGCCAGCGCACAGGACCAAGAGACCCAGTACTTC	CASAQDQETQYF
NA	TRBV10-3	few	TRBJ2-7	TGTGCCTCCGCTTCTCCCAGGGAGGGGGCCTACGAGCAGTACTTC	CASASPREGAYEQYF
NA	TRBV15	few	TRBJ2-1	TGTGCCACCAGCATCAGACTTAGCTCCTACAATGAGCAGTTCTTC	CATSIRLSSYNEQFF
NA	TRBV3-1	few	TRBJ2-1	TGTGCCAGCAGCCAACGGAGAGAGGCCCACAATGAGCAGTTCTTC	CASSQRREAHNEQFF
NA	TRBV3-1	NA	TRBJ2-2	TGTGCCAGCAGCCACGGATCTAACACCGGGGAGCTGTTTTTT	CASSHGSNTGELFF
NA	TRBV5-5	NA	TRBJ1-5	TGTGCCAGCAGCCGGAGAGGGACCGAGGATAATCAGCCCCAGCATTTT	CASSRRGTEDNQPQHF
NA	TRBV5-1	few	TRBJ1-2	TGCGCCAGCAGCTCCTCAGGTACCCTTGACTATGGCTACACCTTC	CASSSSGTLDYGYTF
NA	TRBV28	NA	TRBJ2-7	TGTGCCAGCAGTTTCGGGGTGTTCGAGCAGTACTTC	CASSFGVFEQYF
NA	TRBV7-9	few	TRBJ1-2	TGTGCCAGCAGCCCCCCTAGCGCTTATGGCTACACCTTC	CASSPPSAYGYTF
NA	TRBV29-1	few	TRBJ2-7	TGCAGCGTATCCTTTGGGACTGGAGGGGGAGAAGAGCAGTACTTC	CSVSFGTGGGEEQYF
NA	TRBV7-2	NA	TRBJ2-1	TGTGCCAGCAGTTTTACAGGAACCTCCTACAATGAGCAGTTCTTC	CASSFTGTSYNEQFF
TRBD2	TRBV19	NA	TRBJ2-5	TGTGCCAGTAGACAAAACCCAGCGGGAGTGGGAGAGACCCAGTACTTC	CASRQNPAGVGETQYF
NA	TRBV12-3/TRBV12-4	NA	TRBJ2-1	TGTGCCAGCAGTCTATGGAGGGGGTTCGGACCTAATGAGCAGTTCTTC	CASSLWRGFGPNEQFF
NA	TRBV20-1	NA	TRBJ2-3	TGCAGTGCTCTACTGGGTACGCAGTATTTT	CSALLGTQYF
TRBD2	TRBV13	NA	TRBJ2-7	TGTGCCAGCGGGACCCTAGCGGGCCCCTACGAGCAGTACTTC	CASGTLAGPYEQYF
NA	TRBV3-1	NA	TRBJ1-2	TGTGCCAGCAGCCCCGCCAGCTATGGCTACACCTTC	CASSPASYGYTF
NA	TRBV11-2	many	TRBJ2-7	TGTGCCAGCAGCTTAGGGGGGGCGATAGGCGAGCAGTACTTC	CASSLGGAIGEQYF
NA	TRBV20-1	NA	TRBJ2-1	TGCAGTGCTATCAGAGGAGGAGCGGAAGGAGGGATAAATGAGCAGTTCTTC	CSAIRGGAEGGINEQFF
NA	TRBV12-3/TRBV12-4	NA	TRBJ1-1	TGTGCCAGCAGATCATTTGGACAGCCTTTAGCGGAAGCTTTCTTT	CASRSFGQPLAEAFF
NA	TRBV18	few	TRBJ2-1	TGTGCCAGCTCACCACTTAGGGGAGGCTACAATGAGCAGTTCTTC	CASSPLRGGYNEQFF
NA	TRBV11-1	few	TRBJ2-7	TGTGCCAGCAGCTTAGAGTCCTTCTCCTACGAGCAGTACTTC	CASSLESFSYEQYF
NA	TRBV29-1	NA	TRBJ1-4	TGCAGCGTTGAGGGCATGGGGAATGAAAAACTGTTTTTT	CSVEGMGNEKLFF
TRBD2	TRBV24-1	few	TRBJ2-1	TGTGCCACCAGTGACCCGACTAGCGGGATCTTCAAGCAGTTCTTC	CATSDPTSGIFKQFF
NA	TRBV20-1	many	TRBJ2-7	TGCAGTGCCGATAAGCGGGCCCAAACCTACGAGCAGTACTTC	CSADKRAQTYEQYF
NA	TRBV9	few	TRBJ1-1	TGTGCCAGCAGCCCGATGACAGCGAACACTGAAGCTTTCTTT	CASSPMTANTEAFF
TRBD2	TRBV11-2	few	TRBJ2-1	TGTGCCAGCAGCTTTTTACTAGCGGGCGCTCCCAATTACAATGAGCAGTTCTTC	CASSFLLAGAPNYNEQFF
NA	TRBV5-1	NA	TRBJ2-5	TGCGCCAGCAGCCATAAGTACCAAGAGACCCAGTACTTC	CASSHKYQETQYF
NA	TRBV7-2	NA	TRBJ2-1	TGTGCCAGCAGCCGACGACAGGAGTTCAATGAGCAGTTCTTC	CASSRRQEFNEQFF
NA	TRBV7-2	few	TRBJ1-2	TGTGCCAGCACCGCCCAGGGTGATTTTCTTGGCTACACCTTC	CASTAQGDFLGYTF
TRBD2	TRBV24-1	NA	TRBJ2-5	TGTGCCACCAGTGACCTGACTAGCGGGGATCAAGAGACCCAGTACTTC	CATSDLTSGDQETQYF
NA	TRBV7-6	few	TRBJ1-1	TGTGCCAGCAGCTTAAGGCACCCGGGGGGCGGGACTGAAGCTTTCTTT	CASSLRHPGGGTEAFF
NA	TRBV19	NA	TRBJ2-7	TGTGCCAGTAGTATAGGTGTAGGAGGCGGATACGAGCAGTACTTC	CASSIGVGGGYEQYF
NA	TRBV29-1	NA	TRBJ2-7	TGCAGCGTTGAAGACTCCTACTCCTACGAGCAGTACTTC	CSVEDSYSYEQYF
NA	TRBV5-6	NA	TRBJ1-1	TGTGCCAGCACTGTTACAGGGAACACTGAAGCTTTCTTT	CASTVTGNTEAFF
TRBD2	TRBV24-1	NA	TRBJ2-1	TGTGCCACCAGTGATCCGCTGTCGGGGGGGAGCTCCTACAATGAGCAGTTCTTC	CATSDPLSGGSSYNEQFF
TRBD2	TRBV5-1	few	TRBJ2-1	TGCGCCAGCAGTTTTTCTACCGGACTAGCCTTAGTAGGGAATGAGCAGTTCTTC	CASSFSTGLALVGNEQFF
NA	TRBV6-1	NA	TRBJ1-2	TGTGCCAGCAGGAGCCAAACCGCTAACTATGGCTACACCTTC	CASRSQTANYGYTF
NA	TRBV3-1	NA	TRBJ2-5	TGTGCCAGCAGCCACCAACCGAGTGGGCCAGAGACCCAGTACTTC	CASSHQPSGPETQYF
NA	TRBV3-1	NA	TRBJ2-1	TGTGCCAGCAGCCCCTGGAGGGGGCCTAGTCATACTGAGCAGTTCTTC	CASSPWRGPSHTEQFF
TRBD1	TRBV12-3/TRBV12-4	NA	TRBJ2-7	TGTGCCAGCAGTTTGAAAGGACAGGCTTACGAGCAGTACTTC	CASSLKGQAYEQYF
NA	TRBV4-2	many	TRBJ2-3	TGTGCCAGCAGCCAGTTGGGGGGAGTCGAAACAGATACGCAGTATTTT	CASSQLGGVETDTQYF